Below are 18 T cell receptor beta chains sequenced from a single sample in a study of diagnostic markers for celiac disease. TCRdb reanalyzed the reads, giving one entry per CDR3 protein sequence and no DNA. Its table lists 5,500 to 7,000 distinct CDR3 sequences. Specimen: either unsorted cells or a sorted T cell fraction (not recorded which). The source is a human donor. This table probably holds off-target reads from a library built for another chain.

This rearrangement joins TRBV20-1 to TRBJ2-7; TCRdb designates TRBD1, a call that cannot be tested without DNA. Germline CDR1 DFQATT, CDR2 SNEGSKA (reference sequence). The CDR3 is 16 residues long. CDR3 in amino acids: CSARDWGGKVAYEQYF.

The gene calls are TRBV30 and TRBJ2-3; no DNA is available, so the TRBD1 call from TCRdb remains unchecked. The CDR3 contains 12 residues. CDR1 is GTSNPN and CDR2 is SVGIG in the germline V gene (reference sequence). This CDR3 is CAWNPGTDTQYF.

The V gene is TRBV10-3, the J gene TRBJ2-1; the TCRdb call, TRBD1, lacks DNA for checking. From germline, CDR1 is ENHRY and CDR2 SYGVKD. This CDR3 has 17 amino acids. The CDR3 sequence: CAISEKGRGPTYNEQFF.

V is TRBV24-1 and J is TRBJ2-1; TCRdb designates TRBD2, a call that cannot be tested without DNA. The CDR3 totals 16 residues. Germline-derived CDR1 and CDR2 are KGHDR and SFDVKD. CDR3: CATSASGRENFNEQFF.

This clonotype counts as medium-sized by frequency. The CDR3 sequence: CASSLAGQGAGNTIYF. The genes are TRBV12-3 or TRBV12-4 and TRBJ1-3; TCRdb calls TRBD1, which cannot be checked without DNA. CDR3 length equals 16 residues.

The chain combines TRBV24-1 with TRBJ2-5; TCRdb's D call of TRBD1 is untestable without DNA. This CDR3 has 14 residues. CDR1 is KGHDR, CDR2 SFDVKD, per germline. CDR3 loop: CATSDRPPEGTQYF.

V usage is TRBV15 and J usage is TRBJ2-7; the TRBD2 assignment by TCRdb is unverifiable without DNA. CDR1 is LNHNV and CDR2 is YYDKDF in the germline V gene (reference sequence). The CDR3 runs to 13 residues. This CDR3 is CATSLLPDYEQYF.

Judged by frequency, this clonotype is medium-sized. The chain uses TRBV20-1 and TRBJ1-2. The CDR3 length is 13 residues. Germline values: CDR1 DFQATT, CDR2 SNEGSKA (reference sequence). The CDR3 sequence: CSAGPNKSGGYTF.

The CDR3: CATSDGGFNQPQHF. The gene calls are TRBV24-1 and TRBJ1-5. This CDR3 region has 14 residues. The V gene's germline CDR1 is KGHDR and CDR2 SFDVKD.

The chain combines TRBV6-6 with TRBJ2-1. The CDR3 has 15 amino acids. CDR1 is MNHNY and CDR2 is SVGAGI in the germline V gene (reference sequence). The CDR3 loop is CASSTDRGSYNEQFF.

V and J are TRBV12-3 or TRBV12-4 and TRBJ1-1. The CDR3 length is 12 residues. CDR3: CASSYWDWYAFF.

V and J are TRBV10-2 and TRBJ1-5. CDR1 is WSHSY and CDR2 is SAAADI in the germline V gene. The CDR3 has 14 residues. The chain's CDR3 is CASRERITNQPQHF.

According to its frequency, this clonotype is medium-sized. The rearrangement joins TRBV11-3 to TRBJ2-5. Germline V CDR1 and CDR2: SGHNT, YENEEA. The CDR3 contains 11 residues. CDR3 region: CASSLEETQYF.

Measured by frequency, this clonotype is medium-sized. The CDR3 sequence: CASSGAGTANTEAFF. The chain uses TRBV5-1 and TRBJ1-1; the D call from TCRdb, TRBD1, cannot be confirmed without DNA. Germline lookup yields CDR1 SGHRS and CDR2 YFSETQ. The CDR3 has 15 residues.

This chain connects TRBV5-5 to TRBJ2-7. This CDR3 spans 13 amino acids. Looked up from germline, CDR1 is SGHKS and CDR2 is YYEKEE (reference sequence). The CDR3 here is CASSYAATYEQYF.

This chain uses TRBV7-9 with TRBJ2-7; TCRdb selects TRBD2, and the lack of DNA leaves this call unchecked. Germline V lookup: CDR1 SEHNR, CDR2 FQNEAQ (reference sequence). CDR3 length: 14 amino acids. CDR3 residues: CASSFAGPYYEQYF.

The V gene is TRBV4-2, the J gene TRBJ2-7. The germline V gene encodes CDR1 LGHNA and CDR2 YNFKEQ. The CDR3 spans 14 residues. CDR3 amino acids: CASSQDRGTYEQYF.

This rearrangement joins TRBV12-3 or TRBV12-4 to TRBJ2-5; the TRBD2 assignment by TCRdb is unverifiable without DNA. The CDR3 has 14 amino acids. The CDR3 reads CASSGTSGRETQYF.